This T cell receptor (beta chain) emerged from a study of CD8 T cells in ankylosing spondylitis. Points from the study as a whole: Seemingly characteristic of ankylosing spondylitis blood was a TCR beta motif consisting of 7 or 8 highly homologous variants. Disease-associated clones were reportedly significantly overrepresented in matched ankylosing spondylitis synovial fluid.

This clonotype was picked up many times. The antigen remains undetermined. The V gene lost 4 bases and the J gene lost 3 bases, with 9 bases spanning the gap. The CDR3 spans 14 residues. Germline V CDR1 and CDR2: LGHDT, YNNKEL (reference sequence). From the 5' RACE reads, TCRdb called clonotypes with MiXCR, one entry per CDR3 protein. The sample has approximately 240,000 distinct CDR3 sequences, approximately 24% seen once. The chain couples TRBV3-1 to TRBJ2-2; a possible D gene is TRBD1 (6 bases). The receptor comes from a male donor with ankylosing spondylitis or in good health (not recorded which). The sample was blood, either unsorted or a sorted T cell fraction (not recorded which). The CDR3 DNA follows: TGTGCCAGCAGCCCAGGACAGTACACCGGGGAGCTGTTTTTT. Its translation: CASSPGQYTGELFF.